Following are 16 T cell receptor beta chains from one sample sequenced in a study of T cell responses to AZD1222 COVID-19 vaccine. Profiled with immunoSEQ multiplex PCR; TCRdb holds only in-frame clones, not every one. The data hold about 60,000 clones, with 65% to 90% observed a single time. This sample comprised peripheral blood, obtained 28 days after the second AZD1222 dose. The receptors shown here come from an adult who received the AZD1222 COVID-19 vaccine.

Written as DNA, the CDR3 is TGCGCCAGCAGCTGGGCCCGGCTTTCAGAGGTCACCGGGGAGCTGTTTTTT. Protein sequence: CASSWARLSEVTGELFF. This chain joins TRBV5-1 and TRBJ2-2, with D unresolved. The CDR3 is made up of 17 amino acids. V gave up 3 bases and J gave up 4 bases, with 19 bases separating them. Germline V gives CDR1 SGHRS, CDR2 YFSETQ.

CDR3 protein: CASSATGLALSETQYF. As DNA, the CDR3 is TGTGCCAGCAGCGCCACGGGACTAGCGCTGAGTGAGACCCAGTACTTC. The chain carries TRBV28 and TRBJ2-5; 10 bases agree with TRBD2. Trimming removed 6 bases from V and 5 bases from J; junction bases left unmatched: 12. The CDR3 extends over 16 amino acids. The V gene's germline CDR1 is MDHEN and CDR2 SYDVKM.

The count of this clone is one. This CDR3 reads CASSIWQSPYSNQPQHF. The CDR3 bases are TGTGCCAGTAGTATCTGGCAGTCTCCGTATAGCAATCAGCCCCAGCATTTT. This chain uses TRBV19 with TRBJ1-5; D gene unclear. The germline V gene encodes CDR1 LNHDA and CDR2 SQIVND (reference sequence). The V and J ends lost 3 bases and 0 bases respectively, with 15 bases between them. The CDR3 consists of 17 residues.

The V gene is TRBV11-1, the J gene TRBJ2-7, with 10 nucleotides matching TRBD2. CDR3 length: 13 residues. Germline V gives CDR1 SGHAT, CDR2 FQDESV (reference sequence). Trimming removed 6 bases from V and 4 bases from J; junction bases left unmatched: 3. CDR3 DNA sequence: TGTGCCAGCAGTACTAGCGGGACATACGAGCAGTACTTC. Translated: CASSTSGTYEQYF.

This chain links TRBV14 with TRBJ1-1; unclear D gene. Trimming took 4 bases from V and 0 from J, leaving 15 bases between them. Germline V gives CDR1 SGHDN, CDR2 FVKESK. The CDR3 contains 16 residues. The CDR3 bases are TGTGCCAGCAGCCCCTTCCGTTACAGCATGAACACTGAAGCTTTCTTT. It specifies CASSPFRYSMNTEAFF.

The gene calls are TRBV29-1 and TRBJ1-3, with TRBD1 matching over 7 bases. CDR3 length: 14 residues. Germline V lookup: CDR1 SQVTM, CDR2 ANQGSEA. Trimming cost V 7 bases and J 0 bases; bases outside gene matches: 6. As DNA, the CDR3 is TGCAGCGGGGGAGGGGGCTCCTCTGGAAACACCATATATTTT. Its protein is CSGGGGSSGNTIYF. The full variable domain, rest sourced from reference TRBV29-1 and TRBJ1-3, is SAVISQKPSRDICQRGTSLTIQCQVDSQVTMMFWYRQQPGQSLTLIATANQGSEATYESGFVIDKFPISRPNLTFSTLTVSNMSPEDSSIYLCSGGGGSSGNTIYFGEGSWLTVV.

Only a few counts were recorded for this clone. The V gene is TRBV6-5, the J gene TRBJ1-2; D not certain. CDR1 is MNHEY, CDR2 SVGAGI, per germline. Trimming pared 7 bases from V and 8 bases from J, leaving 17 bases between. The CDR3 loop spans 13 amino acids. CDR3 DNA sequence: TGTGCCAGCACCCCCGACCCAGCTATAGGCTACACCTTC. Translation gives CASTPDPAIGYTF.

This clone was counted once. The chain has TRBV4-3 and TRBJ2-2; D is uncertain. The CDR3 consists of 16 residues. Germline assignment: CDR1 LGHNA and CDR2 YSLEER. Trimming removed 0 bases from V and 1 base from J, with 9 bases in between. CDR3 bases: TGCGCCAGCAGCCAAGATCTGCGGAAGAACACCGGGGAGCTGTTTTTT. It specifies CASSQDLRKNTGELFF.

The chain recombines TRBV9 with TRBJ2-1; 7 bases agree with TRBD2. Germline V lookup: CDR1 SGDLS, CDR2 YYNGEE. Trimming at V came to 0 bases and at J to 1 base, leaving 4 bases not matched to a gene. The CDR3 has 16 amino acids. CDR3 residues: CASSVAAGSSYNEQFF. The CDR3 region has the DNA TGTGCCAGCAGCGTAGCAGCGGGATCATCCTACAATGAGCAGTTCTTC.

V usage is TRBV19 and J usage is TRBJ1-2; D remains ambiguous. This CDR3 spans 13 amino acids. V lost 5 bases to trimming and J lost 2 bases, with 9 bases between them. Germline-derived CDR1 and CDR2 are LNHDA and SQIVND (reference sequence). CDR3 DNA: TGTGCCAGTAGTGACGGCTACAACTATGGCTACACCTTC. Translated: CASSDGYNYGYTF.

The chain joins TRBV5-1 to TRBJ2-7; 8 bases are shared with TRBD2. V lost 2 bases and J lost 3; bases outside the gene matches: 1. Germline V gene sequence: CDR1 SGHRS, CDR2 YFSETQ. The CDR3 length is 13 residues. The chain's CDR3 is CASSFTSGYEQYF. Here the CDR3 DNA reads TGCGCCAGCAGCTTTACTAGCGGCTACGAGCAGTACTTC. Complete variable domain (other parts from reference TRBV5-1 and TRBJ2-7): KAGVTQTPRYLIKTRGQQVTLSCSPISGHRSVSWYQQTPGQGLQFLFEYFSETQRNKGNFPGRFSGRQFSNSRSEMNVSTLELGDSALYLCASSFTSGYEQYFGPGTRLTVT.

This chain joins TRBV12-3 or TRBV12-4 and TRBJ1-1; D call uncertain. V lost 6 bases and J lost 3, with 8 bases in between. CDR3 size: 12 residues. The CDR3 coding sequence is TGTGCCAGCAGGCCTTACTACACTGAAGCTTTCTTT. It specifies CASRPYYTEAFF.

This chain links TRBV3-1 (or the pseudogene TRBV3-2) with TRBJ2-5; 7 bases agree with TRBD1. CDR3 length: 16 residues. Germline values: CDR1 LGHDT, CDR2 YNNKEL (reference sequence). V lost 4 bases to trimming and J lost 7 bases; unmatched junction nucleotides: 15. The CDR3 DNA reads TGTGCCAGCAGCCCCGGCAAAGGGGGCAAGGAGGTGACCCAGTACTTC. Its protein product is CASSPGKGGKEVTQYF.

The V gene is TRBV28, the J gene TRBJ1-5; D might be TRBD1 (5 bases). V was clipped by 8 bases and J by 2 bases, with 16 bases between them. Germline V gene sequence: CDR1 MDHEN, CDR2 SYDVKM. This CDR3 region has 15 residues. The CDR3 coding sequence is TGTGCCAGCGTCGGCAGGGTTCCGGGCAATCAGCCCCAGCATTTT. As protein: CASVGRVPGNQPQHF.

Worth noting for this clone: This likely comes from a read error, as the CDR3 has no conserved phenylalanine or tryptophan at its end. The DNA is omitted, as the CDR3 cannot be located on it reliably, and the CDR3 follows TCRdb's listing. The J gene is TRBJ1-3, the V gene TRBV6-1; the table assigns TRBD1, which was not confirmed against the DNA. Both ends counted, the CDR3 spans 12 residues. Germline CDR1 reads MNHNS; CDR2 reads SASEGT. The CDR3 region is CASSESARDRTL.

V is TRBV7-2 and J is TRBJ1-3; weak D call: TRBD1 (6 bases). Germline CDR1 and CDR2: SGHTA and FQGNSA. V shed 1 base and J shed 9 bases, with 13 bases lying between them. The CDR3 is 14 amino acids. CDR3 region: CASSLGGTSRTIYF. CDR3 nucleotides: TGTGCCAGCAGCTTAGGAGGGACATCCCGCACCATATATTTT.